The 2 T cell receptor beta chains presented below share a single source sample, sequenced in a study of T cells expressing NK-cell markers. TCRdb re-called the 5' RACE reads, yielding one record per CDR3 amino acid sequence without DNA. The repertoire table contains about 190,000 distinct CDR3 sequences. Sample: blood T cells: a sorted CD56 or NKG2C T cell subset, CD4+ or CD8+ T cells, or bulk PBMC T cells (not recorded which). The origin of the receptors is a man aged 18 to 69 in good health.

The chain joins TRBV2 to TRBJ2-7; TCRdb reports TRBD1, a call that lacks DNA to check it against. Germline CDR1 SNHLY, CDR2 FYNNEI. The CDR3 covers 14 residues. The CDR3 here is CASSRDRGAYEQYF.

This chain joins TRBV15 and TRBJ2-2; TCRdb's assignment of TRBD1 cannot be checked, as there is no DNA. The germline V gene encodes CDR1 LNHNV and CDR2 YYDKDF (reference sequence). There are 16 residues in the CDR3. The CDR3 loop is CATSREPTGNVRELFF.